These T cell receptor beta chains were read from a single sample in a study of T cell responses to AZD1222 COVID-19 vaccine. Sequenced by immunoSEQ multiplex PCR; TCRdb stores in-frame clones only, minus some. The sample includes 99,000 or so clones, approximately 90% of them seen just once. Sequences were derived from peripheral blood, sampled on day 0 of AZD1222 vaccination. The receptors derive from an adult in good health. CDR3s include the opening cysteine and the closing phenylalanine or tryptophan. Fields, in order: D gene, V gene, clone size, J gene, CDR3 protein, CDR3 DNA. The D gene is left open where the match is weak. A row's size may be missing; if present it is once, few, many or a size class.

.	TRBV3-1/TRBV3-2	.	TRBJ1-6	CASSWGRNNSPLHF	TGTGCCAGCAGCTGGGGACGGAATAATTCACCCCTCCACTTT
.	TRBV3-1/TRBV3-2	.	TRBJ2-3	CASSWSGASTDTQYF	TGTGCCAGCAGCTGGAGCGGAGCTAGCACAGATACGCAGTATTTT
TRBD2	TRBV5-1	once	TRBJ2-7	CASSQGTSGRIYEQYF	TGCGCCAGCAGCCAAGGGACTAGCGGGAGAATATACGAGCAGTACTTC
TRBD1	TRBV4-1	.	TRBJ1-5	CASRPRDRSSNQPQHF	TGCGCCAGCAGACCTCGGGACAGATCAAGCAATCAGCCCCAGCATTTT
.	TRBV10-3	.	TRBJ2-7	CAIKLEQYF	TGTGCCATCAAACTCGAGCAGTACTTC
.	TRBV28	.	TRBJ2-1	CASSLDNLREQFF	TGTGCCAGCAGTTTAGATAACTTGAGAGAGCAGTTCTTC
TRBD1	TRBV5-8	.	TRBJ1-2	CASSVDPGQGNYGYTF	TGTGCCAGCAGCGTGGACCCAGGACAGGGGAACTATGGCTACACCTTC
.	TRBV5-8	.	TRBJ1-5	CASSLYGGDGSNQPQHF	TGTGCCAGCAGCTTGTACGGAGGGGATGGGAGCAATCAGCCCCAGCATTTT
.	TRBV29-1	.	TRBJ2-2	CSVDRFRTGELFF	TGCAGCGTTGACAGGTTCAGGACCGGGGAGCTGTTTTTT
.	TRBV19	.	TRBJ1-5	CASRLTDRPVGPQHF	TGTGCCAGTAGACTAACGGACAGACCCGTCGGGCCCCAGCATTTT